The 4 T cell receptor beta chains given below trace back to one sample, sequenced in a study of blood T cell repertoires in COVID-19. Assay: immunoSEQ multiplex PCR; the TCRdb copy retains only in-frame clones and omits some. Of some 190,000 clones in the sample, around 80% were seen once. The source material was peripheral blood. The receptors originated from a woman of 80 years or more with COVID-19, enrolled during active disease.

V gene TRBV6-4 combines with J gene TRBJ2-2, with 7 bases identical to TRBD2. This CDR3 has 15 amino acids. Germline CDR1 reads MRHNA; CDR2 reads SNTAGT. The junction had 5 bases not matched to a gene; V was cut back by 4 bases and J by 3 bases. The CDR3 coding sequence is TGTGCCAGCAGTGCCACGGGGGGATACACCGGGGAGCTGTTTTTT. It translates to CASSATGGYTGELFF.

About this clone itself: Within the sample, other DNA sequences also encode this same CDR3. V usage is TRBV9 and J usage is TRBJ2-2, with D perhaps matching TRBD2 (5 bases). The CDR3 totals 14 residues. CDR1 and CDR2 (germline): SGDLS, YYNGEE. The V and J ends lost 3 bases and 0 bases respectively, with 6 bases between them. The CDR3 nucleotides are TGTGCCAGCAGCGGGAGGACGAACACCGGGGAGCTGTTTTTT. It is translated as CASSGRTNTGELFF.

The chain carries TRBV7-3 and TRBJ1-5; 7 bases match TRBD1. The CDR3 contains 13 residues. From germline, CDR1 is SGHTA and CDR2 FQGTGA. Trimming took 6 bases from V and 6 from J; bases not matched to a gene: 5. In DNA form, the CDR3 reads TGTGCCAGCAGGTTTTACAGGGGTCAGCCCCAGCATTTT. This codes for CASRFYRGQPQHF.

The gene calls are TRBV6-1 and TRBJ1-1, with a weak D call TRBD1 (5 bases). Germline CDR1 reads MNHNS; CDR2 reads SASEGT. CDR3 size: 14 residues. The V end was cut by 3 bases, the J end by 4 bases, with 12 bases between. The CDR3 nucleotides read TGTGCCAGCAGTGAGGAGGGGCGCAGCACTGAAGCTTTCTTT. Protein: CASSEEGRSTEAFF.